The clone carrying this TCR beta chain was counted ten times or more. PBMCs were sourced from roughly 9.7 ml fresh peripheral blood. This CDR3 is 12 amino acids long. Germline V lookup: CDR1 SGHVS, CDR2 FQNEAQ. The V and J ends lost 2 bases and 7 bases respectively, with 9 bases between them. The data were obtained in a study of T cells in Graves' hyperthyroidism and ophthalmopathy. TCR beta CDR3 region amplification was performed from RNA transcripts. First-round RT-PCR of the TCR CDR3 relied on the HTBI primer set. TCRdb passed the multiplex PCR reads through MiXCR, listing each CDR3 protein once. The repertoire holds under 200,000 distinct CDR3 sequences, with less than 10% as singletons.

This sequence joins TRBV7-8 and TRBJ2-7; D remains unclear. The clonotype comes from a woman aged 18-29 years with Graves' hyperthyroidism that later progressed to Graves' ophthalmopathy. Sequencing was carried out using blood. CDR3 amino acids: CASSLPPFEQYF. CDR3 sequence (DNA): TGTGCCAGCAGCTTACCCCCTTTTGAGCAGTACTTC.